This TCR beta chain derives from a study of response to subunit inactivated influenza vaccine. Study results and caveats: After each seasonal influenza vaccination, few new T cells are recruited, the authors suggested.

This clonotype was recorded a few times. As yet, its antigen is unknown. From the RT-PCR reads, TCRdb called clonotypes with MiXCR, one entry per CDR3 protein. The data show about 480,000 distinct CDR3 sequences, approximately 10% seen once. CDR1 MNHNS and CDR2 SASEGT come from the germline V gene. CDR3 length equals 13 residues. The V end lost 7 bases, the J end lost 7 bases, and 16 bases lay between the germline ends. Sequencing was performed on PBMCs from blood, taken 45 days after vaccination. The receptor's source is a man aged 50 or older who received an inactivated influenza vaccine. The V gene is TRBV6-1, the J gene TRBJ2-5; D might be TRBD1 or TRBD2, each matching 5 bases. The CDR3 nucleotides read TGTGCCAGCACTACTGGGACCTTGGGGACCCAGTACTTC. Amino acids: CASTTGTLGTQYF.